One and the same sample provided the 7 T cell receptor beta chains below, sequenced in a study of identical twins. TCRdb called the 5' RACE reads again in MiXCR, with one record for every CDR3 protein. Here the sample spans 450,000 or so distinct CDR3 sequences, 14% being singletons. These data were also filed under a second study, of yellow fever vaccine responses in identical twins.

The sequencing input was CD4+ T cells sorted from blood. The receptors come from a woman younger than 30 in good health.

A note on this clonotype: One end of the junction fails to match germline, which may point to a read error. This CDR3 reads CAISRFGGGTDTQYF. In nucleotides, the CDR3 is TGTGCCATCAGCAGGTTTGGCGGGGGCACAGATACGCAGTATTTT. V gene TRBV15 combines with J gene TRBJ2-3; D perhaps matches TRBD2 (6 bases). Germline values: CDR1 LNHNV, CDR2 YYDKDF (reference sequence). The CDR3 has 15 amino acids.

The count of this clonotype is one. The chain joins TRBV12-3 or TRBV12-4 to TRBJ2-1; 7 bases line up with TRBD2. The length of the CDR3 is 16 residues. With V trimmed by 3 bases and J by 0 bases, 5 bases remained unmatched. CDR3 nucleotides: TGTGCCAGCAGTTTGGGCGGGAGTAGCTCCTACAATGAGCAGTTCTTC. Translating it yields CASSLGGSSSYNEQFF.

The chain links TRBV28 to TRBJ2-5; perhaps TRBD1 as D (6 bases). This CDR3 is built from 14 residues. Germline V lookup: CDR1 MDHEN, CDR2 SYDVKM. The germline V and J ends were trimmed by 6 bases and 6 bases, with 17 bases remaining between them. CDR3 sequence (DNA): TGTGCCAGCAGGGCACCAGGGGAGCGAAAGACCCAGTACTTC. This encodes CASRAPGERKTQYF.

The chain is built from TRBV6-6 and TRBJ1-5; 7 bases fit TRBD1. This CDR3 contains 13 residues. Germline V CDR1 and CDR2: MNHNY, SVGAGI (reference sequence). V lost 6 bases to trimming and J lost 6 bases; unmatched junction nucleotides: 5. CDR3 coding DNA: TGTGCCAGCAGCCAAACAGGGGTTCAGCCCCAGCATTTT. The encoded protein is CASSQTGVQPQHF.

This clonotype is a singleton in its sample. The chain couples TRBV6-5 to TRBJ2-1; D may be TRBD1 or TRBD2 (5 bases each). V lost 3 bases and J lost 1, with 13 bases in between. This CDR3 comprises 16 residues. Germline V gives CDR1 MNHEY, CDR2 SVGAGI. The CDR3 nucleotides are TGTGCCAGCAGTTATCGGGGCACTAGTTCCTACAATGAGCAGTTCTTC. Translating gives CASSYRGTSSYNEQFF.

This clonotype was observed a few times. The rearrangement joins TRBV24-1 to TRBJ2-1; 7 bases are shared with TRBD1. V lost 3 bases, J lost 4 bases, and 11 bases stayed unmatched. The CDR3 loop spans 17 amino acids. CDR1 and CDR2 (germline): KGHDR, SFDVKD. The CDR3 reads CATSDTLGQRAYNEQFF. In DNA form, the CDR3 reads TGTGCCACCAGTGATACCCTGGGACAGAGAGCTTACAATGAGCAGTTCTTC.

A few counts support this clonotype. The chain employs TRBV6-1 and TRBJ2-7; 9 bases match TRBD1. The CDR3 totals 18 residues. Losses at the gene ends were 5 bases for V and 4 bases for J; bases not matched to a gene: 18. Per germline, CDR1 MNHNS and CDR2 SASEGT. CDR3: CASSTPGQGWNPGYEQYF. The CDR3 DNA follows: TGTGCCAGCAGTACCCCAGGACAGGGGTGGAACCCGGGATACGAGCAGTACTTC.